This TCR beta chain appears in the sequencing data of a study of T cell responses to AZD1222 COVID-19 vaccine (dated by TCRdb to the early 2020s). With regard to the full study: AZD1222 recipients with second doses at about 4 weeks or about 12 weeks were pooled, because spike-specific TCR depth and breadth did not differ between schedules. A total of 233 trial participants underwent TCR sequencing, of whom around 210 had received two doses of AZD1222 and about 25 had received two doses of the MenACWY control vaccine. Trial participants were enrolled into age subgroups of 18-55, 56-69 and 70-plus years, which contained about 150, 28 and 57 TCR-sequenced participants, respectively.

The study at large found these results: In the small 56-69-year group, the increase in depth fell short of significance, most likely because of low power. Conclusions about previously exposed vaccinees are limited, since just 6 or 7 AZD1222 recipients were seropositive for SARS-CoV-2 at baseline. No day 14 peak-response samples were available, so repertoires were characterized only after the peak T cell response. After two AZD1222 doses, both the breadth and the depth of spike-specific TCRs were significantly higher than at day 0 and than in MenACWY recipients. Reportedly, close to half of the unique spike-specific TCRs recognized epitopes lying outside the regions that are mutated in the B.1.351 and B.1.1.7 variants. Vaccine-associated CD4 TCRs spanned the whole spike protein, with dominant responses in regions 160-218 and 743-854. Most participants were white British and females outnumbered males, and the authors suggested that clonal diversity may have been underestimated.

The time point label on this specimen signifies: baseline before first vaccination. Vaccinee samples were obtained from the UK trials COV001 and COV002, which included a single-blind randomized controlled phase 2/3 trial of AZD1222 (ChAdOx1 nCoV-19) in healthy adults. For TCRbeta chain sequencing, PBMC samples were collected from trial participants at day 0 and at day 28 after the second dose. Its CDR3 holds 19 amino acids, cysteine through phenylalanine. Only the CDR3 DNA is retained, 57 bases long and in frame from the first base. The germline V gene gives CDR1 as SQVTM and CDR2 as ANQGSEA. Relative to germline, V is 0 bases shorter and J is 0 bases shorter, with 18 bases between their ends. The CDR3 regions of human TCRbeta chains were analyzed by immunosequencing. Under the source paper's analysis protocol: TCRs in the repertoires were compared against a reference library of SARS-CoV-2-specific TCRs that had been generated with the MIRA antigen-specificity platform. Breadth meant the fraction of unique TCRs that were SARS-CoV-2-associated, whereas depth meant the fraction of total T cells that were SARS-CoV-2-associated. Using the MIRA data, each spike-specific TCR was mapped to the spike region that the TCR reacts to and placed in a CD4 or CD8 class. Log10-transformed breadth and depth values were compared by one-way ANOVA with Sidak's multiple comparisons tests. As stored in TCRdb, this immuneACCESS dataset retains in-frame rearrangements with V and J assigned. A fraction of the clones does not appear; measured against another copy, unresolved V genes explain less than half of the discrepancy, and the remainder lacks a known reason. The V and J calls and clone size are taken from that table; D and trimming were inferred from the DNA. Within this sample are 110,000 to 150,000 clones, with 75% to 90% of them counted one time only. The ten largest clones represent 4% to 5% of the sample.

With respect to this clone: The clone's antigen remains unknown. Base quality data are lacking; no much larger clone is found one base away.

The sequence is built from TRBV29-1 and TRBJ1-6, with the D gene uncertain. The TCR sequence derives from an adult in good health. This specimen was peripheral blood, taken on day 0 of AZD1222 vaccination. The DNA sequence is TGCAGCGTTGAAGAAGGGTTAGGACTGCAGAGCTCCTATAATTCACCCCTCCACTTT. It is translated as CSVEEGLGLQSSYNSPLHF.